The 24 T cell receptor beta chains in this list originate from one sample, sequenced in a study of shared clonotypes between healthy human individuals. TCRdb's table, derived via immunoSEQ multiplex PCR, lists solely in-frame clones and lacks some. Among some 2,400,000 clones listed, roughly 95% were seen once. Source material: naive CD4+ T cells sorted from blood. Subset specified: CD45RA+ positively selected. Source of these receptors: a man aged 18 to 30 in good health.

Of note for this clone: The junction differs from germline at one of its ends, possibly a read error. V gene TRBV7-7 combines with J gene TRBJ2-1; TRBD1 aligns across 7 bases. Germline V gives CDR1 SSHAT, CDR2 FNYEAQ (reference sequence). The CDR3 is made up of 14 amino acids. The CDR3 DNA sequence: TGTGCTAGCAGCCCCGGGACAGCAGGGAATGAGCAGTTCTTC. Amino acids: CASSPGTAGNEQFF.

V is TRBV6-1 and J is TRBJ2-2; the D is unclear. The germline CDR1 and CDR2 sequences are MNHNS and SASEGT. Trimming removed 2 bases at V and 4 bases at J, with 11 bases between. The CDR3 totals 15 residues. DNA for the CDR3: TGTGCCAGCAGTGAATCTGGCTCGTCCACCGGGGAGCTGTTTTTT. It translates to CASSESGSSTGELFF.

The chain employs TRBV6-1 and TRBJ2-3, with D perhaps assigned TRBD1 or TRBD2 (5 bases each). This CDR3 comprises 13 residues. V was clipped by 8 bases and J by 2 bases, with 11 bases between them. CDR1 is MNHNS, CDR2 SASEGT, per germline. CDR3 protein: CASRWGTTDTQYF. The CDR3 DNA is TGTGCCAGCCGCTGGGGGACCACAGATACGCAGTATTTT.

The chain is built from TRBV14 and TRBJ1-4, with D unclear. Germline loops: CDR1 SGHDN, CDR2 FVKESK. Trimming pared 4 bases from V and 8 bases from J, leaving 11 bases between. The length of the CDR3 is 13 residues. In DNA, the CDR3 is TGTGCCAGCAGCCGCCTCAACGCGGAAAAACTGTTTTTT. Translation: CASSRLNAEKLFF.

The chain uses TRBV9 and TRBJ1-1, with TRBD1 matching 11 bases. V lost 0 bases to trimming and J lost 2 bases; unmatched junction nucleotides: 3. The CDR3 loop spans 16 amino acids. Germline V gene lookup returns CDR1 SGDLS and CDR2 YYNGEE. Here the CDR3 DNA reads TGTGCCAGCAGCGTAGGGACAGGGGGCCCAAACACTGAAGCTTTCTTT. Encoded protein: CASSVGTGGPNTEAFF.

This rearrangement joins TRBV5-6 to TRBJ2-7; D not resolved. The ends were cut back, 4 bases at V and 3 bases at J, with 11 bases in the middle. Germline CDR1 is SGHDT and CDR2 is YYEEEE. The CDR3 spans 13 residues. The CDR3 region has the DNA TGTGCCAGCAGCCCCCTAACTTTCTACGAGCAGTACTTC. It encodes CASSPLTFYEQYF.

This sequence joins TRBV30 and TRBJ1-2; TRBD1 might be the D (5 bases). Trimming cost V 5 bases and J 9 bases, with 16 bases left between them. CDR3 length equals 12 residues. Germline V gene sequence: CDR1 GTSNPN, CDR2 SVGIG (reference sequence). The CDR3 reads CAWGGDSSRYTF. The DNA for the CDR3 is TGTGCCTGGGGAGGGGACTCCTCCCGCTACACCTTC.

The chain employs TRBV5-4 and TRBJ2-7; either TRBD1 or TRBD2 may supply D (5 bases each). The CDR3 spans 16 residues. V dropped 0 bases and J dropped 0 bases, with 13 bases sitting between them. Germline lookup yields CDR1 SGHNT and CDR2 YYREEE (reference sequence). CDR3 sequence: CASSLENQRGSYEQYF. DNA for the CDR3: TGTGCCAGCAGCTTGGAAAATCAGAGGGGCTCCTACGAGCAGTACTTC.

A note on this clone: Distinct nucleotide sequences in the sample also encode this CDR3. V usage is TRBV11-2 and J usage is TRBJ2-5; TRBD2 matches 8 bases. Germline CDR1 is SGHAT and CDR2 is FQNNGV. V shed 1 base and J 2 bases; nucleotides not matched to a gene: 3. This CDR3 spans 15 amino acids. CDR3 DNA: TGTGCCAGCAGCTTAGTTGGCGGGGGGCAAGAGACCCAGTACTTC. This translates into CASSLVGGGQETQYF.

The J gene is TRBJ1-2, the V gene TRBV27; D uncertain. The ends were cut back, 7 bases at V and 2 bases at J, with 11 bases in the middle. The germline V gene encodes CDR1 MNHEY and CDR2 SMNVEV (reference sequence). CDR3 length: 13 residues. CDR3 in amino acids: CASIPWSNYGYTF. The CDR3 region has the DNA TGTGCCAGCATCCCGTGGAGCAACTATGGCTACACCTTC.

The chain recombines TRBV7-2 with TRBJ1-1, with D uncertain. The CDR3 consists of 15 residues. Trimming pared 6 bases from V and 0 bases from J, leaving 14 bases between. Looked up from germline, CDR1 is SGHTA and CDR2 is FQGNSA. The CDR3 DNA reads as TGTGCCAGCAGGCAGGCGAATACTATGAACACTGAAGCTTTCTTT. Protein sequence: CASRQANTMNTEAFF.

This clone appeared once. The chain couples TRBV5-1 to TRBJ2-2; TRBD1 is a possible D gene (5 bases). Germline CDR1 reads SGHRS; CDR2 reads YFSETQ. This CDR3 is 18 amino acids long. Trimming left V 2 bases short and J 2 bases short, with 19 bases between. DNA for the CDR3: TGCGCCAGCAGCTTATTCATGTTGAGGACACCTAACACCGGGGAGCTGTTTTTT. This encodes CASSLFMLRTPNTGELFF.

This chain uses TRBV15 with TRBJ2-5, with D maybe TRBD2 (6 bases). CDR3 length equals 14 residues. Germline V gene lookup returns CDR1 LNHNV and CDR2 YYDKDF (reference sequence). V was cut by 4 bases and J by 7 bases, with 16 bases left in between. In DNA form, the CDR3 reads TGTGCCACCAGCACCGGGACTTCTCAGGGGACCCAGTACTTC. Translating it yields CATSTGTSQGTQYF. Variable domain in full (rest from reference TRBV15 and TRBJ2-5): DAMVIQNPRYQVTQFGKPVTLSCSQTLNHNVMYWYQQKSSQAPKLLFHYYDKDFNNEADTPDNFQSRRPNTSFCFLDIRSPGLGDTAMYLCATSTGTSQGTQYFGPGTRLLVL.

The V gene is TRBV18, the J gene TRBJ1-3, with a possible D match to TRBD1 (6 bases). This CDR3 contains 17 residues. In germline, CDR1 is KGHSH, CDR2 LQKENI. The V end lost 0 bases, the J end lost 3 bases, and 15 bases lay between the germline ends. CDR3 in DNA: TGTGCCAGCTCACCACCGCCCGGGGGGGCCCATGGAAACACCATATATTTT. Translated: CASSPPPGGAHGNTIYF. Looking up the rest from reference TRBV18 and TRBJ1-3 gives the full variable domain: NAGVMQNPRHLVRRRGQEARLRCSPMKGHSHVYWYRQLPEEGLKFMVYLQKENIIDESGMPKERFSAEFPKEGPSILRIQQVVRGDSAAYFCASSPPPGGAHGNTIYFGEGSWLTVV.

The V gene is TRBV27, the J gene TRBJ2-2, with unresolved D. Germline V gene lookup returns CDR1 MNHEY and CDR2 SMNVEV (reference sequence). The ends were cut back, 2 bases at V and 3 bases at J, with 4 bases in the middle. CDR3 length equals 13 residues. The DNA for the CDR3 is TGTGCCAGCAGTTTAATGTACACCGGGGAGCTGTTTTTT. Translated: CASSLMYTGELFF.

This clone was seen only once. This sequence joins TRBV2 and TRBJ1-1, with 10 bases aligning to TRBD1. The CDR3 is 18 amino acids. The V and J ends lost 4 bases and 4 bases, in that order; junction bases with no gene match: 15. Germline loops: CDR1 SNHLY, CDR2 FYNNEI. CDR3 nucleotides: TGTGCCAGCAGTGGCCGGACAGGGGGGTCCGGATCGACCACTGAAGCTTTCTTT. Encoded protein: CASSGRTGGSGSTTEAFF.

The CDR3: CSAYLGYEQYF. The DNA for the CDR3 is TGCAGTGCTTACCTGGGATACGAGCAGTACTTC. The chain links TRBV20-1 to TRBJ2-7; D is ambiguous. Germline CDR1 DFQATT, CDR2 SNEGSKA (reference sequence). This CDR3 is 11 amino acids long. V was pared by 5 bases and J by 4 bases, with 9 bases between.

The CDR3 reads CASSLLFGGADTQYF. The CDR3 coding sequence is TGTGCCAGCAGCTTACTCTTTGGGGGCGCAGATACGCAGTATTTT. J is TRBJ2-3 and V is TRBV7-3; possible D gene TRBD1, 6 bases. Germline lookup yields CDR1 SGHTA and CDR2 FQGTGA. The CDR3 contains 15 residues. Between the trimmed V and J ends, which lost 2 bases and 4 bases, there was a span of 13 bases.

The J gene is TRBJ2-1, the V gene TRBV18; 7 nucleotides line up with TRBD2. Losses at the gene ends were 2 bases for V and 8 bases for J; bases not matched to a gene: 9. CDR1 is KGHSH and CDR2 is LQKENI in the germline V gene. CDR3 size: 15 residues. CDR3 nucleotides: TGTGCCAGCTCACCAGGTTCGACTAGCTTCTATGAGCAGTTCTTC. Protein sequence: CASSPGSTSFYEQFF.

This clone was counted a single time. Other DNA sequences in this specimen translate into the identical CDR3. The genes are TRBV11-2 and TRBJ1-3; no definite D call. The CDR3 length is 13 residues. Germline V gene lookup returns CDR1 SGHAT and CDR2 FQNNGV. The V end was cut by 0 bases, the J end by 4 bases, with 4 bases between. CDR3 amino acids: CASSLEWGNTIYF. The CDR3 region has the DNA TGTGCCAGCAGCTTAGAATGGGGAAACACCATATATTTT.

V and J are TRBV30 and TRBJ1-6; possible D gene TRBD1, 6 bases. V was shortened by 2 bases and J by 0 bases, with 11 bases between the two germline ends. CDR1 is GTSNPN and CDR2 is SVGIG in the germline V gene (reference sequence). CDR3 length: 16 residues. CDR3 protein: CAWSRDISSYNSPLHF. The CDR3 DNA is TGTGCCTGGAGTCGGGACATCAGCTCCTATAATTCACCCCTCCACTTT.

The gene calls are TRBV7-3 and TRBJ2-3, with D tentatively TRBD1 or TRBD2 (5 bases each). Trimming stripped 2 bases from V and 4 bases from J, with 13 bases between. The CDR3 covers 15 residues. Germline CDR1 SGHTA, CDR2 FQGTGA. CDR3 bases: TGTGCCAGCAGCTTAGGGGGACGAGTTTCAGATACGCAGTATTTT. Translated, it gives CASSLGGRVSDTQYF.

CDR3: CASSGGRSRNTIYF. The CDR3 DNA is TGTGCCAGCAGTGGGGGACGTAGCAGAAACACCATATATTTT. The chain employs TRBV28 and TRBJ1-3, with TRBD1 as a possible D gene (5 bases). The V end lost 5 bases, the J end lost 5 bases, and 13 bases lay between the germline ends. This CDR3 comprises 14 residues. The germline CDR1 and CDR2 sequences are MDHEN and SYDVKM.

The V and J genes are TRBV9 and TRBJ2-2; 7 positions match TRBD2. The trim removed 4 bases at V and 5 bases at J, leaving 8 bases unmatched. Germline assignment: CDR1 SGDLS and CDR2 YYNGEE. CDR3 length: 15 amino acids. CDR3 amino acids: CASSLDPSGTGELFF. The CDR3 region has the DNA TGTGCCAGCAGCCTCGATCCTAGCGGAACCGGGGAGCTGTTTTTT.